This T cell receptor beta chain was recorded in a study of blood T cell repertoires in COVID-19. Study summary: Acute and convalescent COVID-19 samples came from the United States, Italy and Spain. T cells, B-cell-depleted T cells, or PBMCs supplied cDNA or gDNA.

Measured with immunoSEQ multiplex PCR; TCRdb has only the in-frame clones, and not every one. The sample includes around 190,000 clones, 80% of them seen just once. The V end lost 5 bases, the J end lost 6 bases, and 16 bases lay between the germline ends. CDR1 is SGHAT and CDR2 is FQNNGV in the germline V gene. The CDR3 consists of 15 residues. The TCR sequence derives from a man between 60 and 75 years old with acute or convalescent COVID-19. Sequenced sample: peripheral blood. The J gene is TRBJ2-2, the V gene TRBV11-2, with D perhaps TRBD2 (6 bases). CDR3 nucleotide sequence: TGTGCCAGCAGCGAAGAAGGACTACCCGCCGGGGAGCTGTTTTTT. Protein sequence: CASSEEGLPAGELFF.